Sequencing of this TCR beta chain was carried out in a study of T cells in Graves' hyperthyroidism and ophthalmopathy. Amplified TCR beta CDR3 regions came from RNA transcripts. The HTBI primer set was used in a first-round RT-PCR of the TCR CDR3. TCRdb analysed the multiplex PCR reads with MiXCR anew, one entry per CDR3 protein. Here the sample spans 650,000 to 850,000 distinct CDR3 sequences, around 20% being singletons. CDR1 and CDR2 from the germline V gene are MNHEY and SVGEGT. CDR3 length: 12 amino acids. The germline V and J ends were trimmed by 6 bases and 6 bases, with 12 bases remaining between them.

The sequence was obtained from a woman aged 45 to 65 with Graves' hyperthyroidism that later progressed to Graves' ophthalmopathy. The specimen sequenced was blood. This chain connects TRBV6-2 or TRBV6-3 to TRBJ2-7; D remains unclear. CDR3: CASRITTSEQYF. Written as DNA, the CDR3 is TGTGCCAGCAGGATTACCACCTCCGAGCAGTACTTC.